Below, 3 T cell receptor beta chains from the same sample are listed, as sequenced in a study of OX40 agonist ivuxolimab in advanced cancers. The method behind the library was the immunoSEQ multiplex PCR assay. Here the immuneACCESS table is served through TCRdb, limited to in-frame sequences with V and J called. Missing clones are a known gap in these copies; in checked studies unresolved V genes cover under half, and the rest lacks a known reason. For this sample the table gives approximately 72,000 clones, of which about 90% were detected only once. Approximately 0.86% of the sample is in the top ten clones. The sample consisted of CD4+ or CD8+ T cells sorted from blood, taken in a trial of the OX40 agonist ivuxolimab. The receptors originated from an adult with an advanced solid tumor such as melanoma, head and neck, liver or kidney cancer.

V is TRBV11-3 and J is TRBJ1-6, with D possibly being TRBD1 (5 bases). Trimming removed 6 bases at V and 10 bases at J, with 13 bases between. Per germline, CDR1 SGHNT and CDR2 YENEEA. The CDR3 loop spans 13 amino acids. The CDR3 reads CASRTAGESPLHF. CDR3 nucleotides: TGTGCCAGCAGAACCGCGGGGGAATCACCCCTCCACTTT.

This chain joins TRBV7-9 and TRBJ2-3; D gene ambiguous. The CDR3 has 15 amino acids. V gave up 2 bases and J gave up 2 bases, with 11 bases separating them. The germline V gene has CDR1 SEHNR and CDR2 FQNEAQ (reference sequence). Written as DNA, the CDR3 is TGTGCCAGCAGCTTAAAACGCAACCTCACAGATACGCAGTATTTT. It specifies CASSLKRNLTDTQYF.

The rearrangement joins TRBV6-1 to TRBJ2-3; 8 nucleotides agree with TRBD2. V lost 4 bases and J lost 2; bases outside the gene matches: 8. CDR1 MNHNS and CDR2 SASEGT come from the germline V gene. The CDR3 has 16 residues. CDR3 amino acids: CASSARAGEFTDTQYF. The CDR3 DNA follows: TGTGCCAGCAGTGCAAGAGCGGGAGAGTTCACAGATACGCAGTATTTT.